A selection of T cell receptor beta chains follows, all from one sample in a study of technical replicates of blood from several donors. Data came from immunoSEQ multiplex PCR; TCRdb stores just in-frame clones and leaves some out. The data contain some 94,000 clones, less than 95% of them singletons. Sequenced input: T cells isolated from PBMCs. The receptors here all came from a human donor in good health. The CDR3 runs from the conserved cysteine through the conserved F or W. Fields, in order: V gene, D gene, J gene, CDR3 protein, CDR3 DNA. A D gene is named only where the DNA matches it firmly.

v_gene: TRBV2; d_gene: -; j_gene: TRBJ2-1; CDR3aa: CASSVGAGPYNEQFF; CDR3nt: TGTGCCAGCAGTGTTGGGGCGGGGCCTTATAATGAGCAGTTCTTC
v_gene: TRBV19; d_gene: -; j_gene: TRBJ1-2; CDR3aa: CASSPPGYGYTF; CDR3nt: TGTGCCAGTAGTCCCCCAGGCTATGGCTACACCTTC
v_gene: TRBV9; d_gene: TRBD1; j_gene: TRBJ1-4; CDR3aa: CASSGGTAHNEKLFF; CDR3nt: TGTGCCAGCAGCGGCGGGACAGCTCATAATGAAAAACTGTTTTTT
v_gene: TRBV18; d_gene: -; j_gene: TRBJ1-5; CDR3aa: CASSPLAWTIKANQPQHF; CDR3nt: TGTGCCAGCTCACCACTAGCCTGGACAATCAAGGCGAATCAGCCCCAGCATTTT
v_gene: TRBV2; d_gene: -; j_gene: TRBJ1-1; CDR3aa: CASSEVSQQLTEAFF; CDR3nt: TGTGCCAGCAGTGAAGTCAGTCAACAACTAACTGAAGCTTTCTTT
v_gene: TRBV18; d_gene: -; j_gene: TRBJ1-1; CDR3aa: CASSAGGSLSTEAFF; CDR3nt: TGTGCCAGCTCAGCGGGGGGAAGCCTAAGCACTGAAGCTTTCTTT
v_gene: TRBV4-1; d_gene: -; j_gene: TRBJ2-5; CDR3aa: CASSQEAGGETQYF; CDR3nt: TGCGCCAGCAGCCAAGAGGCAGGGGGGGAGACCCAGTACTTC
v_gene: TRBV6-5; d_gene: TRBD1; j_gene: TRBJ1-5; CDR3aa: CASATGTGDNQPQHF; CDR3nt: TGTGCCAGCGCAACCGGGACAGGGGACAATCAGCCCCAGCATTTT
v_gene: TRBV27; d_gene: -; j_gene: TRBJ1-1; CDR3aa: CASSLAYREKNTEAFF; CDR3nt: TGTGCCAGCAGTTTAGCTTACAGAGAAAAGAACACTGAAGCTTTCTTT
v_gene: TRBV28; d_gene: TRBD1; j_gene: TRBJ2-7; CDR3aa: CASRTGGGEQYF; CDR3nt: TGTGCCAGCCGGACAGGAGGCGGCGAGCAGTACTTC
v_gene: TRBV19; d_gene: -; j_gene: TRBJ1-4; CDR3aa: CASSISVMNEKLFF; CDR3nt: TGTGCCAGTAGTATTAGCGTGATGAATGAAAAACTGTTTTTT
v_gene: TRBV21-1; d_gene: -; j_gene: TRBJ2-1; CDR3aa: CASSRESGRAANEQFF; CDR3nt: TGTGCCAGCAGCAGGGAAAGCGGGAGGGCCGCCAATGAGCAGTTCTTC
v_gene: TRBV6-5; d_gene: -; j_gene: TRBJ1-5; CDR3aa: CASRPLGGQPQHF; CDR3nt: TGTGCCAGTCGGCCCTTAGGAGGTCAGCCCCAGCATTTT
v_gene: TRBV19; d_gene: TRBD1; j_gene: TRBJ1-5; CDR3aa: CATRGQGNQPQHF; CDR3nt: TGTGCCACCAGGGGACAGGGCAATCAGCCCCAGCATTTT
v_gene: TRBV5-1; d_gene: TRBD1; j_gene: TRBJ1-1; CDR3aa: CASSPPGQGPSTAFF; CDR3nt: TGCGCCAGCAGCCCTCCGGGACAGGGCCCATCGACGGCTTTCTTT